The 22 T cell receptor beta chains below were found in one sample sequenced in a study of human T cells and chemical hapten exposure. Time point given: healthy volunteer bleed at 2 weeks. Unfractionated whole blood yielded the extracted total RNA. TCRdb ran MiXCR on the RACE reads and lists one entry per CDR3 protein. Of 130,000 or so distinct CDR3 sequences in the sample, approximately 9.5% were seen once. Sequencing input: whole blood. The receptors stem from a male donor in good health. Some clones in this sample may be carry-over from other donors' samples.

Only a few counts were recorded for this clonotype. The chain has TRBV6-6 and TRBJ2-3, with unresolved D. The CDR3 consists of 11 residues. Germline CDR1 and CDR2: MNHNY and SVGAGI (reference sequence). Trimming cost V 6 bases and J 6 bases, with 7 bases left between them. The CDR3 DNA follows: TGTGCCAGCAGCGCAGGCGATACGCAGTATTTT. Encoded protein: CASSAGDTQYF.

This clonotype has only a few counts. The chain combines TRBV11-2 with TRBJ2-1; no clear D. The CDR3 is 17 residues long. Trimming shortened V by 3 bases and J by 5 bases, and 20 bases separated the two germline ends. Germline values: CDR1 SGHAT, CDR2 FQNNGV. Here the CDR3 reads CASSFGHPRPSDNEQFF. CDR3 in DNA: TGTGCCAGCAGCTTCGGCCATCCAAGACCCTCAGACAATGAGCAGTTCTTC.

The V and J genes are TRBV5-1 and TRBJ1-5; no definite D call. Trimming removed 4 bases at V and 9 bases at J, with 14 bases between. Germline CDR1 is SGHRS and CDR2 is YFSETQ. The CDR3 has 13 residues. The CDR3 sequence: CASSPTLSGPQHF. For the CDR3, the DNA is TGCGCCAGCAGCCCTACTCTTTCCGGGCCCCAGCATTTT.

The rearrangement joins TRBV19 to TRBJ1-5; D is uncertain. The CDR3 is 17 amino acids. Trimming pared 6 bases from V and 7 bases from J, leaving 25 bases between. CDR1 and CDR2 from the germline V gene are LNHDA and SQIVND (reference sequence). The chain's CDR3 is CASSAPGRRPAEQPQHF. The CDR3 bases are TGTGCCAGTAGCGCTCCTGGGCGGAGGCCCGCCGAGCAGCCCCAGCATTTT.

This clonotype was counted only a few times. The V and J genes are TRBV21-1 and TRBJ2-1. TRBV21-1 corresponds to a pseudogene. The CDR3 covers 15 residues. DNA for the CDR3: TGTGCCAGCAGCAAAGAGGTCAGCCCCTACAATGAGCAGTTCTTC. It is translated as CASSKEVSPYNEQFF.

This clonotype was counted ten times or more. The chain uses TRBV6-2 or TRBV6-3 and TRBJ1-2; no firm D call. Looked up from germline, CDR1 is MNHEY and CDR2 is SVGEGT. Trimming removed 2 bases from V and 2 bases from J, with 0 bases in between. The CDR3 length is 11 residues. The DNA of the CDR3 is TGTGCCAGCAGTTACAACTATGGCTACACCTTC. It encodes CASSYNYGYTF.

The genes are TRBV7-2 and TRBJ1-5; TRBD1 might be the D (5 bases). Trimming removed 5 bases at V and 9 bases at J, with 14 bases between. Germline assignment: CDR1 SGHTA and CDR2 FQGNSA. This CDR3 has 13 residues. The CDR3 DNA is TGTGCCAGCAGCGGTCAAGGGGAAGGGCCCCAGCATTTT. This gives the protein CASSGQGEGPQHF.

This clonotype was seen repeatedly, ten times or more. The V and J genes are TRBV30 and TRBJ1-5; D remains unclear. The CDR3 totals 13 residues. The germline CDR1 and CDR2 sequences are GTSNPN and SVGIG (reference sequence). The germline V and J ends were trimmed by 5 bases and 6 bases, with 14 bases remaining between them. The CDR3 nucleotides read TGTGCCTGGTCCGAGGATCGAGGTCAGCCCCAGCATTTT. Protein sequence: CAWSEDRGQPQHF.

This chain joins TRBV13 and TRBJ2-3, with no clear D. The CDR3 spans 16 residues. V lost 3 bases, J lost 2 bases, and 15 bases lay in between. Germline-derived CDR1 and CDR2 are PRHDT and FYEKMQ (reference sequence). CDR3 DNA: TGTGCCAGCAGCTTCGACTTCGCCTCCTCCACAGATACGCAGTATTTT. Protein product: CASSFDFASSTDTQYF.

The chain recombines TRBV6-5 with TRBJ1-5; TRBD1 is a possible D gene (6 bases). V lost 5 bases and J lost 4, with 18 bases in between. The CDR3 loop spans 16 amino acids. The germline V gene has CDR1 MNHEY and CDR2 SVGAGI. The CDR3: CASSRQGRVSNQPQHF. DNA for the CDR3: TGTGCCAGCAGTCGTCAGGGGCGGGTTAGTAATCAGCCCCAGCATTTT.

The chain combines TRBV20-1 with TRBJ2-7, with D tentatively TRBD1 or TRBD2 (5 bases each). The V end lost 6 bases, the J end lost 2 bases, and 14 bases lay between the germline ends. The germline CDR1 and CDR2 sequences are DFQATT and SNEGSKA (reference sequence). This CDR3 comprises 13 residues. The CDR3 nucleotides are TGCAGTGCCCCCGGGACGCTAACCTACGAGCAGTACTTC. This codes for CSAPGTLTYEQYF.

This sequence joins TRBV7-2 and TRBJ2-3; 11 nucleotides align to TRBD2. The CDR3 is made up of 15 amino acids. Germline CDR1 SGHTA, CDR2 FQGNSA. The junction had 5 bases not matched to a gene; V was cut back by 2 bases and J by 7 bases. In DNA, the CDR3 is TGTGCCAGCAGCTTAACAACTAGCGGGAGACATACGCAGTATTTT. Translating gives CASSLTTSGRHTQYF.

The chain carries TRBV19 and TRBJ2-2; D is perhaps TRBD2 (7 bases). V was shortened by 2 bases and J by 3 bases, with 13 bases between the two germline ends. The CDR3 consists of 16 residues. Germline CDR1 reads LNHDA; CDR2 reads SQIVND (reference sequence). CDR3 sequence: CASSIRGALDTGELFF. CDR3 coding DNA: TGTGCCAGTAGTATACGGGGGGCATTGGACACCGGGGAGCTGTTTTTT.

This clonotype was recorded at least ten times. The chain combines TRBV4-1 with TRBJ2-3, with D perhaps matching TRBD2 (6 bases). Germline V gene sequence: CDR1 MGHRA, CDR2 YSYEKL. The CDR3 extends over 14 amino acids. V lost 0 bases, J lost 6 bases, and 10 bases lay in between. In DNA form, the CDR3 reads TGCGCCAGCAGCCAAGAACTAGCCGAGGATACGCAGTATTTT. This encodes CASSQELAEDTQYF.

V and J are TRBV5-4 and TRBJ2-7, with TRBD2 matching 7 bases. Trimming removed 4 bases from V and 10 bases from J; junction bases left unmatched: 11. This CDR3 spans 13 amino acids. Germline V CDR1 and CDR2: SGHNT, YYREEE (reference sequence). The CDR3 loop reads CASSGDSAGVQYF. In nucleotides, the CDR3 is TGTGCCAGCAGCGGAGACTCCGCGGGAGTTCAGTACTTC. The entire variable domain, with the rest obtained from reference TRBV5-4 and TRBJ2-7, is as follows: ETGVTQSPTHLIKTRGQQVTLRCSSQSGHNTVSWYQQALGQGPQFIFQYYREEENGRGNFPPRFSGLQFPNYSSELNVNALELDDSALYLCASSGDSAGVQYFGPGTRLTVT.

Only a few counts were recorded for this clonotype. The V and J genes are TRBV7-2 and TRBJ1-2; 8 bases align to TRBD1. Germline values: CDR1 SGHTA, CDR2 FQGNSA. The CDR3 sequence is 15 residues long. Germline trimming cut 2 bases from V and 6 bases from J; bases unmatched to any gene: 8. The CDR3 nucleotides are TGTGCCAGCAGCTTAATAGGACAGGGTCGAAATGGCTACACCTTC. Translated, it gives CASSLIGQGRNGYTF.

This clonotype was seen many times. This chain connects TRBV20-1 to TRBJ1-4; TRBD1 aligns across 8 bases. The CDR3 has 13 residues. V trimming: 4 bases; J trimming: 7 bases; junction bases outside the gene matches: 5. Germline CDR1 and CDR2: DFQATT and SNEGSKA (reference sequence). CDR3 in amino acids: CSAMQGAGEKLFF. CDR3 in DNA: TGCAGTGCTATGCAGGGGGCTGGTGAAAAACTGTTTTTT.

This clonotype has a count of ten or more. V and J are TRBV4-3 and TRBJ1-6, with D maybe TRBD1 (6 bases). CDR3 length: 14 amino acids. Trimming cost V 0 bases and J 9 bases, with 9 bases left between them. Germline V gives CDR1 LGHNA, CDR2 YSLEER. The CDR3 is CASSQDPQGSPLHF. The CDR3 coding sequence is TGCGCCAGCAGCCAAGATCCACAGGGTTCACCCCTCCACTTT.

A note on this clonotype: One junction end disagrees with the germline gene, perhaps due to a read error. The genes are TRBV7-9 and TRBJ1-1; D gene ambiguous. This CDR3 region has 11 residues. CDR1 is SEHNR and CDR2 is FQNEAQ in the germline V gene (reference sequence). The CDR3 nucleotides are TGTGCCATCAGCACCAGGATTGAAGCTTTCTTT. Translated, it gives CAISTRIEAFF.

In this sample, this clonotype turned up a few times. This rearrangement joins TRBV9 to TRBJ2-5; possibly TRBD2 for D (5 bases). Looked up from germline, CDR1 is SGDLS and CDR2 is YYNGEE. The CDR3 loop spans 14 amino acids. Trimming stripped 1 base from V and 10 bases from J, with 17 bases between. The CDR3 reads CASSVRAAQRDQYF. CDR3 bases: TGTGCCAGCAGCGTACGGGCAGCCCAGAGGGACCAGTACTTC.

V and J are TRBV6-1 and TRBJ1-2; D remains unclear. This CDR3 is 14 amino acids long. CDR1 is MNHNS and CDR2 is SASEGT in the germline V gene. The germline V and J ends were trimmed by 0 bases and 6 bases, with 11 bases remaining between them. CDR3 in amino acids: CASSEAGSLDGYTF. Written as DNA, the CDR3 is TGTGCCAGCAGTGAAGCGGGCAGTCTGGATGGCTACACCTTC.

This clonotype came up many times. The chain recombines TRBV7-9 with TRBJ2-7, with 7 bases matching TRBD2. The V and J ends lost 1 base and 1 base, in that order; junction bases with no gene match: 4. Germline V gene data show CDR1 as SEHNR and CDR2 as FQNEAQ (reference sequence). This CDR3 comprises 15 residues. The CDR3 nucleotides are TGTGCCAGCAGCTTAGAGCGGGGCGTGTCCTACGAGCAGTACTTC. It codes for CASSLERGVSYEQYF.